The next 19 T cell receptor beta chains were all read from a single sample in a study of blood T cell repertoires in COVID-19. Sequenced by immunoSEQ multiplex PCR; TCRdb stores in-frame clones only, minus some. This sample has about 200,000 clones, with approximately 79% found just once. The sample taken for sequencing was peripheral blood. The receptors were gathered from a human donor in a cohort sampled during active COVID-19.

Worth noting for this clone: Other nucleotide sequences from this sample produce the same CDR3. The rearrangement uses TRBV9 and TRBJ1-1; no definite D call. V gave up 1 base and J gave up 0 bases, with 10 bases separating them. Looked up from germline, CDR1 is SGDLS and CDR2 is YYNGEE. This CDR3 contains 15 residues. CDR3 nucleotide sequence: TGTGCCAGCAGCGTAACCGGGGTGATGAACACTGAAGCTTTCTTT. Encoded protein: CASSVTGVMNTEAFF. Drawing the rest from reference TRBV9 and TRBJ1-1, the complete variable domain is DSGVTQTPKHLITATGQRVTLRCSPRSGDLSVYWYQQSLDQGLQFLIQYYNGEERAKGNILERFSAQQFPDLHSELNLSSLELGDSALYFCASSVTGVMNTEAFFGQGTRLTVV.

CDR3 bases: TGTGCCAGCAGCTTAGCGGGACAGGGGTATGGCTACACCTTC. It is translated as CASSLAGQGYGYTF. The V gene is TRBV7-9, the J gene TRBJ1-2, with 10 bases fitting TRBD1. The CDR3 sequence is 14 residues long. In germline, CDR1 is SEHNR, CDR2 FQNEAQ (reference sequence). The V segment lost 0 bases and the J segment 5 bases; nucleotides outside the gene matches: 0.

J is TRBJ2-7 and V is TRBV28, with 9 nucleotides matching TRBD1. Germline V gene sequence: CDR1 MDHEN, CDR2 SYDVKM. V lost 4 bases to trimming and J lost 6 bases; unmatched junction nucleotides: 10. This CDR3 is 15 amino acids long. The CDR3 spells CASSSQGTGQVEQYF. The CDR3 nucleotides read TGTGCCAGCAGTTCCCAGGGGACAGGGCAGGTCGAGCAGTACTTC.

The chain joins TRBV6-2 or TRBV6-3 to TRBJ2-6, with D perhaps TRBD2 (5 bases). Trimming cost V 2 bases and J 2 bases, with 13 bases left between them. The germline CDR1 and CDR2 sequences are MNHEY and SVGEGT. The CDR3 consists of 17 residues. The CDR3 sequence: CASSYTFDYPGANVLTF. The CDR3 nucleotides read TGTGCCAGCAGTTACACATTCGACTATCCTGGGGCCAACGTCCTGACTTTC.

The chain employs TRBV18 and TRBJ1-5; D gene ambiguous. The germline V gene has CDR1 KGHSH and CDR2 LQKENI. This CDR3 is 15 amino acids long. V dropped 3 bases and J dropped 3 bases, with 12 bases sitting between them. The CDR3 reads CASSPSVTFNQPQHF. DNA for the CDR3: TGTGCCAGCTCACCTTCGGTTACGTTCAATCAGCCCCAGCATTTT.

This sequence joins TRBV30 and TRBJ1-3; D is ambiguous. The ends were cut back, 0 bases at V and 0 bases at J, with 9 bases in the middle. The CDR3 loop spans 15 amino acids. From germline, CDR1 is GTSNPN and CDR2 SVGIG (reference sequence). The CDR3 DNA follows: TGTGCCTGGAGTGTAGCCGGAGCCTCTGGAAACACCATATATTTT. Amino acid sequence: CAWSVAGASGNTIYF.

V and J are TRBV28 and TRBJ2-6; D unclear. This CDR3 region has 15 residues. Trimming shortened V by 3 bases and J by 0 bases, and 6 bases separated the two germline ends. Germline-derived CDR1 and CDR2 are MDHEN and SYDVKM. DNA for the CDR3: TGTGCCAGCAGTTTCCCCGGCTCTGGGGCCAACGTCCTGACTTTC. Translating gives CASSFPGSGANVLTF. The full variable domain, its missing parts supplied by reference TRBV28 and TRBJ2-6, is DVKVTQSSRYLVKRTGEKVFLECVQDMDHENMFWYRQDPGLGLRLIYFSYDVKMKEKGDIPEGYSVSREKKERFSLILESASTNQTSMYLCASSFPGSGANVLTFGAGSRLTVL.

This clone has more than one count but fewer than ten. CDR3 coding DNA: TGTGCCAGCAGTTTCCCGGGACTAGCGGCCTACAATGAGCAGTTCTTC. Amino acids: CASSFPGLAAYNEQFF. This chain links TRBV28 with TRBJ2-1; 11 nucleotides match TRBD2. Germline lookup yields CDR1 MDHEN and CDR2 SYDVKM. V shed 3 bases, J shed 2 bases, and the junction held 3 bases outside the gene matches. The CDR3 has 16 amino acids.

CDR3 amino acids: CASSSSTGHNTEAFF. CDR3 bases: TGTGCCAGCAGCTCCTCGACAGGTCACAACACTGAAGCTTTCTTT. The chain uses TRBV4-2 and TRBJ1-1, with D perhaps TRBD1 (6 bases). Germline CDR1 is LGHNA and CDR2 is YNFKEQ. The V and J ends lost 5 bases and 2 bases respectively, with 15 bases between them. The CDR3 covers 15 residues.

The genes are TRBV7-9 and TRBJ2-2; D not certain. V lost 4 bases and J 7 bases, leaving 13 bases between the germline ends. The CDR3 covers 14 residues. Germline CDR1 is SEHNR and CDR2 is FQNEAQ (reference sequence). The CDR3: CASSSPLAVGELFF. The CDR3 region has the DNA TGTGCCAGCAGCTCTCCGTTGGCAGTCGGGGAGCTGTTTTTT.

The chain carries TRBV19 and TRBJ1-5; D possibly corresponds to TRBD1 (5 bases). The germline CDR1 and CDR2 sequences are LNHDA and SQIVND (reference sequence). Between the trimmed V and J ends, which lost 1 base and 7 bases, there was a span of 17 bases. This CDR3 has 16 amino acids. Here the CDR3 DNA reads TGTGCCAGTAGTATAGGGGGACTTACTTGGGTGCAGCCCCAGCATTTT. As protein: CASSIGGLTWVQPQHF.

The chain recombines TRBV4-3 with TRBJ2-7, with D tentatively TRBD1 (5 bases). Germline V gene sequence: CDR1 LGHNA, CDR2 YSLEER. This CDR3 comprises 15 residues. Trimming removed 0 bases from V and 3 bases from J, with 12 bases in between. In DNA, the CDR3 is TGCGCCAGCAGCCAAGATCGCTACAGGTACTACGAGCAGTACTTC. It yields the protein CASSQDRYRYYEQYF.

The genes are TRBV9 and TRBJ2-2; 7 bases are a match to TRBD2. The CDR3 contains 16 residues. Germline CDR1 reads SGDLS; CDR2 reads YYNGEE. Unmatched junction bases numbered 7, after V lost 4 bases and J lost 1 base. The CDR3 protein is CASSPGDYLNTGELFF. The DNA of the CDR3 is TGTGCCAGCAGCCCTGGGGACTACCTGAACACCGGGGAGCTGTTTTTT.

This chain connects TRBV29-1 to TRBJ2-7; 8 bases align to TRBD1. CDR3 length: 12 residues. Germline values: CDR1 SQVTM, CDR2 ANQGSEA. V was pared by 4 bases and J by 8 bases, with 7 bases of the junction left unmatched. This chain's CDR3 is CSVGTQGGKQYF. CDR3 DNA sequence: TGCAGCGTTGGGACACAGGGGGGCAAGCAGTACTTC.

The CDR3 DNA is TGTGCCAGCAGCTTGGGACCCCAGGCCCCCACAGATACGCAGTATTTT. It is translated as CASSLGPQAPTDTQYF. This chain uses TRBV5-5 with TRBJ2-3; the D is unclear. The CDR3 totals 16 residues. CDR1 is SGHKS, CDR2 YYEKEE, per germline (reference sequence). V gave up 0 bases and J gave up 2 bases, with 13 bases separating them.

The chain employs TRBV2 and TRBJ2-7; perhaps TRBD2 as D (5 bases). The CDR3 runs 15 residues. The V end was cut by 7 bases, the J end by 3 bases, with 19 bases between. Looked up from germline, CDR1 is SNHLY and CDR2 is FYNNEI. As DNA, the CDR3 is TGTGCCAGCACCTGGGCCGGACTGATAGGCTACGAGCAGTACTTC. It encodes CASTWAGLIGYEQYF.

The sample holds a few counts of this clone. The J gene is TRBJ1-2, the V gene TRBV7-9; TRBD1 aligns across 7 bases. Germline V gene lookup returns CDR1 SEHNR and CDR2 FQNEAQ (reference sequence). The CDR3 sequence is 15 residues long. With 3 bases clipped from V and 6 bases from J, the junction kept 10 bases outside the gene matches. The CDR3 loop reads CASSFDRAGEDGYTF. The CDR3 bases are TGTGCCAGCAGCTTTGACAGGGCTGGAGAGGATGGCTACACCTTC.

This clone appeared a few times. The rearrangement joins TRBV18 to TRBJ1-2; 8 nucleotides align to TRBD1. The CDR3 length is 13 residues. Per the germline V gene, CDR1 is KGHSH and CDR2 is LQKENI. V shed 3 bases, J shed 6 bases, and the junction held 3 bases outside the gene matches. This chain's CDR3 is CASSPTGEDGYTF. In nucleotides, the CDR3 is TGTGCCAGCTCACCGACAGGGGAGGATGGCTACACCTTC.

CDR3 DNA sequence: TGTGCCAGCAGTTTTTTGCAGGGAAACACCATATATTTT. It translates to CASSFLQGNTIYF. V is TRBV27 and J is TRBJ1-3, with D unclear. Trimming took off 3 bases at V and 4 bases at J, with 7 bases between the two ends. CDR3 length: 13 residues. Germline-derived CDR1 and CDR2 are MNHEY and SMNVEV (reference sequence).